Listed here are 5 T cell receptor beta chains from one sample, sequenced in a study of beta chain features in type 1 diabetes (dated by TCRdb to 2016 to 2019). What the work shows at the level of the full study, not this receptor alone: Type 1 diabetes patients showed a moderate but significant shortening of TCRB CDR3 length in all four CD4+ subsets.

Libraries came from the immunoSEQ multiplex PCR assay. The High Capacity cDNA Reverse Transcription Kit was used to reverse transcribe all of the isolated RNA, meaning that expressed TCRB transcripts were what got sequenced. The clones in this table, taken by TCRdb from immuneACCESS, are in-frame only. Not every clone is retained; where verified, under half of the shortfall comes from an unresolved V gene, and the cause of the rest is unknown. The sample contains about 390,000 clones, over 8.5% of them found a single time. The ten largest make up around 0.66% of the sample. No antigens are known for them. The sample was central memory CD4+ T cells from blood. Receptors were obtained from a man in his thirties or forties with type 1 diabetes.

Many counts were recorded for this clone. This chain joins TRBV7-9 and TRBJ2-2, with 9 positions matching TRBD1. CDR3 length equals 14 residues. CDR1 is SEHNR, CDR2 FQNEAQ, per germline (reference sequence). J was trimmed by 6 bases and V by 5 bases; bases with no gene match: 4. CDR3 sequence reads: CASSPGTGSGELFF. The CDR3 DNA reads as TGTGCCAGCAGCCCCGGGACAGGGTCCGGGGAGCTGTTTTTT.

A few counts support this clone. The V call is TRBV10-3, the J call TRBJ2-1; 10 positions agree with TRBD2. The CDR3 totals 14 residues. Germline V CDR1 and CDR2: ENHRY, SYGVKD. V gave up 8 bases and J gave up 8 bases; unmatched junction bases: 9. The CDR3 sequence is CAIGGTSGIDEQFF. Written as DNA, the CDR3 is TGTGCCATCGGTGGAACTAGCGGGATCGATGAGCAGTTCTTC.

This clone occurred a few times. The chain is built from TRBV7-9 and TRBJ2-7; TRBD2 might be the D (7 bases). The germline gives CDR1 SEHNR, CDR2 FQNEAQ (reference sequence). The CDR3 consists of 13 residues. Trimming pared 10 bases from V and 3 bases from J, leaving 16 bases between. The CDR3 is CAIQRGAFYEQYF. The CDR3 DNA sequence: TGTGCCATTCAACGGGGGGCGTTCTACGAGCAGTACTTC.

V and J are TRBV5-6 and TRBJ2-3, with D possibly being TRBD1 (5 bases). V was cut by 3 bases and J by 2 bases, with 13 bases left in between. This CDR3 is 15 amino acids long. Germline V gives CDR1 SGHDT, CDR2 YYEEEE. CDR3 loop: CASSSTGDYTDTQYF. In DNA, the CDR3 is TGTGCCAGCAGCTCAACAGGAGATTACACAGATACGCAGTATTTT.

V is TRBV4-3 and J is TRBJ1-2, with D uncertain. Trimming cost V 0 bases and J 2 bases, with 19 bases left between them. The CDR3 is 18 amino acids. CDR1 and CDR2 (germline): LGHNA, YSLEER. The CDR3 region is CASSQDLSLGEVNYGYTF. In DNA form, the CDR3 reads TGCGCCAGCAGCCAAGATCTTTCTCTCGGGGAGGTCAACTATGGCTACACCTTC.